The 11 T cell receptor beta chains below come from one sample, sequenced in a study of cytomegalovirus exposure and HLA in healthy donors. The PCR used 60 Vbeta and 13 Jbeta primers. Libraries were prepared by immunoSEQ multiplex PCR; TCRdb keeps only in-frame clonotypes and omits some of them. This repertoire shows over 130,000 clones, approximately 67% found once; its top ten account for around 6%. The source material was PBMCs. The receptors here all came from a woman aged 55-70 years in good health and CMV-seronegative.

For the CDR3, the DNA is TGCGCCAGCAGCTTGACAGGGGCGAACACTGAAGCTTTCTTT. Protein sequence: CASSLTGANTEAFF. The chain uses TRBV5-1 and TRBJ1-1; the match to TRBD1 covers 7 bases. Germline V gene data show CDR1 as SGHRS and CDR2 as YFSETQ. The CDR3 is 14 amino acids. The V segment lost 1 base and the J segment 1 base; nucleotides outside the gene matches: 1. Using reference TRBV5-1 and TRBJ1-1 for the parts outside the CDR3, the full variable domain is KAGVTQTPRYLIKTRGQQVTLSCSPISGHRSVSWYQQTPGQGLQFLFEYFSETQRNKGNFPGRFSGRQFSNSRSEMNVSTLELGDSALYLCASSLTGANTEAFFGQGTRLTVV.

This clone was seen only a few times. V usage is TRBV2 and J usage is TRBJ2-3; a weak D match, TRBD2 (7 bases). CDR1 and CDR2 from the germline V gene are SNHLY and FYNNEI. This CDR3 spans 15 amino acids. Trimming left V 9 bases short and J 1 base short, with 17 bases between. DNA of the CDR3: TGTGCCAGTAATGTCGCGGGGGCCGGCACAGATACGCAGTATTTT. This gives the protein CASNVAGAGTDTQYF.

The rearrangement uses TRBV29-1 and TRBJ1-2; no definite D call. V was trimmed by 7 bases and J by 3 bases, leaving 9 bases between them. Germline CDR1 reads SQVTM; CDR2 reads ANQGSEA. The CDR3 spans 11 residues. The DNA for the CDR3 is TGCAGCGGAGGGTGGGACTATGGCTACACCTTC. This translates into CSGGWDYGYTF.

V usage is TRBV12-5 and J usage is TRBJ1-2; TRBD1 matches at 9 bases. This CDR3 is 16 amino acids long. The V gene's germline CDR1 is LGHNT and CDR2 FRNRAP. V was pared by 0 bases and J by 8 bases, with 10 bases of the junction left unmatched. The CDR3 coding sequence is TGTGCTAGTGGTTTGGTAGGAGGGACAGGGCCGGGGGGCTACACCTTC. This gives the protein CASGLVGGTGPGGYTF.

Only a few counts were recorded for this clone. This rearrangement joins TRBV5-4 to TRBJ2-3; 14 bases are a match to TRBD2. The CDR3 sequence is 18 residues long. V was pared by 3 bases and J by 2 bases, with 8 bases of the junction left unmatched. Germline CDR1 and CDR2: SGHNT and YYREEE (reference sequence). The CDR3 region has the DNA TGTGCCAGCAGCTCAGGACTAGCGGGGGGCCCAATCACAGATACGCAGTATTTT. Residues: CASSSGLAGGPITDTQYF. Full variable domain (remainder filled in from reference TRBV5-4 and TRBJ2-3): ETGVTQSPTHLIKTRGQQVTLRCSSQSGHNTVSWYQQALGQGPQFIFQYYREEENGRGNFPPRFSGLQFPNYSSELNVNALELDDSALYLCASSSGLAGGPITDTQYFGPGTRLTVL.

This clone was detected a few times. This chain's CDR3 is CASSQLSGANSPLHF. In nucleotides, the CDR3 is TGTGCCAGCAGCCAATTGTCTGGGGCGAATTCACCCCTCCACTTT. This chain joins TRBV16 and TRBJ1-6; a weak D match, TRBD1 (5 bases). V shed 1 base and J shed 7 bases, with 11 bases lying between them. The CDR3 length is 15 residues. The germline V gene has CDR1 KGHSY and CDR2 FQNENV.

This clone showed up just once. V usage is TRBV5-5 and J usage is TRBJ1-6; possibly TRBD1 for D (6 bases). The CDR3 has 15 amino acids. Germline V lookup: CDR1 SGHKS, CDR2 YYEKEE (reference sequence). Trimming pared 10 bases from V and 5 bases from J, leaving 19 bases between. For the CDR3, the DNA is TGTGCCTCCAGGGCAGGGGCCTCTGATAATTCACCCCTCCACTTT. This codes for CASRAGASDNSPLHF.

V is TRBV6-1 and J is TRBJ2-3; unclear D gene. Germline V gene data show CDR1 as MNHNS and CDR2 as SASEGT. The CDR3 is 15 amino acids. Trimming took 4 bases from V and 2 from J, leaving 13 bases between them. DNA for the CDR3: TGTGCCAGCAGTGCCCCGGGTGGGTACACAGATACGCAGTATTTT. This codes for CASSAPGGYTDTQYF.

The J gene is TRBJ1-6, the V gene TRBV25-1, with D maybe TRBD1 (5 bases). Germline lookup yields CDR1 MGHDK and CDR2 SYGVNS. The length of the CDR3 is 15 residues. The V gene lost 4 bases and the J gene lost 4 bases, with 11 bases spanning the gap. CDR3 nucleotide sequence: TGTGCCAGCAGTGGGGGCTCCAGATATAATTCACCCCTCCACTTT. As protein: CASSGGSRYNSPLHF. The whole variable domain, filled in from reference TRBV25-1 and TRBJ1-6, reads EADIYQTPRYLVIGTGKKITLECSQTMGHDKMYWYQQDPGMELHLIHYSYGVNSTEKGDLSSESTVSRIRTEHFPLTLESARPSHTSQYLCASSGGSRYNSPLHFGNGTRLTVT.

The chain employs TRBV19 and TRBJ2-5; D perhaps matches TRBD2 (6 bases). V lost 3 bases and J 4 bases, leaving 12 bases between the germline ends. Germline CDR1 LNHDA, CDR2 SQIVND (reference sequence). The CDR3 sequence is 14 residues long. The CDR3: CASSIGDSRETQYF. The DNA of the CDR3 is TGTGCCAGTAGTATCGGGGACTCTCGAGAGACCCAGTACTTC.

A few counts support this clone. The J gene is TRBJ1-2, the V gene TRBV5-6; the match to TRBD1 covers 7 bases. After removal of 4 bases from V and 4 bases from J, the junction contained 7 bases not matched to a gene. CDR3 length equals 14 residues. Germline CDR1 SGHDT, CDR2 YYEEEE. This CDR3 reads CASSPRTGFYGYTF. The CDR3 nucleotides are TGTGCCAGCAGCCCTCGGACAGGTTTCTATGGCTACACCTTC.